The 20 T cell receptor beta chains presented below share a single source sample, sequenced in a study of T cell responses to AZD1222 COVID-19 vaccine. TCRdb's table, derived via immunoSEQ multiplex PCR, lists solely in-frame clones and lacks some. The sample consists of about 120,000 clones, more than 80% of them appearing once. The material sequenced was peripheral blood, taken on day 0 of AZD1222 vaccination. Receptors were obtained from an adult in good health.

This clone was observed a single time. The V gene is TRBV7-2, the J gene TRBJ2-5; 11 positions agree with TRBD2. This CDR3 region has 15 residues. V lost 1 base and J lost 5; bases outside the gene matches: 3. CDR1 and CDR2 (germline): SGHTA, FQGNSA. The CDR3 coding sequence is TGTGCCAGCAGCTTAGATAGCGGGAGGGTGGAGACCCAGTACTTC. Translated, it gives CASSLDSGRVETQYF.

The rearrangement links TRBV7-9 to TRBJ2-1; D gene ambiguous. CDR1 is SEHNR and CDR2 is FQNEAQ in the germline V gene (reference sequence). This CDR3 is built from 12 residues. V lost 1 base, J lost 9 bases, and 7 bases lay in between. CDR3 sequence reads: CASSLGAGEQFF. The CDR3 DNA reads TGTGCCAGCAGCTTAGGGGCTGGTGAGCAGTTCTTC.

J is TRBJ1-2 and V is TRBV30; no reliable D call. Per the germline V gene, CDR1 is GTSNPN and CDR2 is SVGIG (reference sequence). Trimming pared 4 bases from V and 2 bases from J, leaving 11 bases between. The length of the CDR3 is 13 residues. CDR3 nucleotides: TGTGCCTGGATTGGAGGGTCCAACTATGGCTACACCTTC. Amino acids: CAWIGGSNYGYTF.

Notes on this clone: Within the sample, other DNA sequences also encode this same CDR3. The genes are TRBV9 and TRBJ1-1, with D possibly matching TRBD1 (6 bases). V lost 3 bases and J 4 bases, leaving 13 bases between the germline ends. This CDR3 is built from 14 residues. Germline V CDR1 and CDR2: SGDLS, YYNGEE. CDR3 nucleotide sequence: TGTGCCAGCAGCGCCCCGGACAGATCCACTGAAGCTTTCTTT. Translating it yields CASSAPDRSTEAFF.

V usage is TRBV11-3 and J usage is TRBJ2-1; 10 nucleotides line up with TRBD2. Trimming at V came to 5 bases and at J to 6 bases, leaving 7 bases not matched to a gene. Germline CDR1 and CDR2: SGHNT and YENEEA. This CDR3 has 15 amino acids. CDR3 in amino acids: CASSLRLAGLNEQFF. The CDR3 region has the DNA TGTGCCAGCAGCCTCCGACTAGCGGGCCTCAATGAGCAGTTCTTC.

The CDR3 DNA is TGTGCCAGCAGACGCGCGGACAGCCCTAATGAAAAACTGTTTTTT. Amino acid sequence: CASRRADSPNEKLFF. The gene calls are TRBV2 and TRBJ1-4, with D maybe TRBD1 (6 bases). The ends were cut back, 6 bases at V and 3 bases at J, with 14 bases in the middle. The CDR3 contains 15 residues. The germline V gene has CDR1 SNHLY and CDR2 FYNNEI. Variable domain in full (rest from reference TRBV2 and TRBJ1-4): EPEVTQTPSHQVTQMGQEVILRCVPISNHLYFYWYRQILGQKVEFLVSFYNNEISEKSEIFDDQFSVERPDGSNFTLKIRSTKLEDSAMYFCASRRADSPNEKLFFGSGTQLSVL.

This rearrangement joins TRBV19 to TRBJ2-7; 7 bases map to TRBD1. V gave up 4 bases and J gave up 6 bases; unmatched junction bases: 3. The CDR3 loop spans 12 amino acids. The V gene's germline CDR1 is LNHDA and CDR2 SQIVND (reference sequence). The CDR3 region has the DNA TGTGCCAGTAGTACTAGGGGGCGCGAGCAGTACTTC. This translates into CASSTRGREQYF.

The chain uses TRBV10-2 and TRBJ1-2; D gene ambiguous. This CDR3 is 15 amino acids long. V shed 5 bases and J shed 3 bases, with 16 bases lying between them. Germline loops: CDR1 WSHSY, CDR2 SAAADI. Here the CDR3 reads CASSIRRREYYGYTF. Here the CDR3 DNA reads TGCGCCAGCAGTATTCGCCGGCGGGAGTACTATGGCTACACCTTC.

The rearrangement joins TRBV7-2 to TRBJ2-1; 7 bases are a match to TRBD1. Trimming cost V 3 bases and J 8 bases; bases outside gene matches: 10. Germline V gene data show CDR1 as SGHTA and CDR2 as FQGNSA. This CDR3 is built from 15 residues. As DNA, the CDR3 is TGTGCCAGCAGCTTGAGACAGGGCGAAGGGTATGAGCAGTTCTTC. The encoded protein is CASSLRQGEGYEQFF. Variable domain in full (rest from reference TRBV7-2 and TRBJ2-1): GAGVSQSPSNKVTEKGKDVELRCDPISGHTALYWYRQSLGQGLEFLIYFQGNSAPDKSGLPSDRFSAERTGGSVSTLTIQRTQQEDSAVYLCASSLRQGEGYEQFFGPGTRLTVL.

The chain recombines TRBV5-1 with TRBJ2-1, with 10 positions matching TRBD2. J was trimmed by 4 bases and V by 1 base; bases with no gene match: 2. This CDR3 is 15 amino acids long. Germline V CDR1 and CDR2: SGHRS, YFSETQ. The CDR3 here is CASSLTSGDYNEQFF. CDR3 DNA sequence: TGCGCCAGCAGCTTGACTAGCGGGGATTACAATGAGCAGTTCTTC.

This clone came up a few times. The gene calls are TRBV19 and TRBJ1-2, with 9 bases that match TRBD1. In germline, CDR1 is LNHDA, CDR2 SQIVND (reference sequence). This CDR3 spans 14 amino acids. Trimming removed 6 bases from V and 9 bases from J; junction bases left unmatched: 11. CDR3 loop: CASRIMGQGVSYTF. The DNA of the CDR3 is TGTGCCAGTAGGATCATGGGACAGGGCGTTAGCTACACCTTC.

CDR3 residues: CASSLGPGGRKFF. CDR3 sequence (DNA): TGTGCCAGCAGCTTAGGCCCGGGGGGGCGAAAGTTCTTC. The V gene is TRBV13, the J gene TRBJ2-1, with 8 bases aligning to TRBD2. The V gene end was trimmed by 0 bases and the J gene end by 14 bases; junction bases not matched to a gene: 6. Germline lookup yields CDR1 PRHDT and CDR2 FYEKMQ (reference sequence). The CDR3 consists of 13 residues. Looking up the rest from reference TRBV13 and TRBJ2-1 gives the full variable domain: AAGVIQSPRHLIKEKRETATLKCYPIPRHDTVYWYQQGPGQDPQFLISFYEKMQSDKGSIPDRFSAQQFSDYHSELNMSSLELGDSALYFCASSLGPGGRKFFGPGTRLTVL.

The count of this clone is one. The chain employs TRBV6-1 and TRBJ1-2, with D possibly matching TRBD1 (6 bases). Trimming left V 0 bases short and J 6 bases short, with 8 bases between. This CDR3 is built from 13 residues. Germline V gene sequence: CDR1 MNHNS, CDR2 SASEGT. CDR3 loop: CASSEAGANGYTF. For the CDR3, the DNA is TGTGCCAGCAGTGAAGCGGGGGCCAATGGCTACACCTTC.

The chain has TRBV20-1 and TRBJ1-5; D gene unclear. CDR3 length: 9 amino acids. CDR1 DFQATT and CDR2 SNEGSKA come from the germline V gene (reference sequence). CDR3: CRVNQPQHF. The CDR3 nucleotides are TGCAGGGTTAATCAGCCCCAGCATTTT.

By share, this clone counts as medium-sized. V and J are TRBV4-2 and TRBJ1-2; D is unresolved. V shed 1 base and J shed 4 bases, with 10 bases lying between them. Looked up from germline, CDR1 is LGHNA and CDR2 is YNFKEQ. The CDR3 consists of 14 residues. For the CDR3, the DNA is TGTGCCAGCAGCCAAGGTGGAGAAGCCTATGGCTACACCTTC. It codes for CASSQGGEAYGYTF.

J is TRBJ2-3 and V is TRBV15, with D unclear. The CDR3 contains 17 residues. The V end was cut by 3 bases, the J end by 0 bases, with 16 bases between. Germline CDR1 reads LNHNV; CDR2 reads YYDKDF (reference sequence). Here the CDR3 DNA reads TGTGCCACCAGCAGCACCCCAACGGGTTCTAGCACAGATACGCAGTATTTT. Residues: CATSSTPTGSSTDTQYF. The whole variable domain, remainder taken from reference TRBV15 and TRBJ2-3, is DAMVIQNPRYQVTQFGKPVTLSCSQTLNHNVMYWYQQKSSQAPKLLFHYYDKDFNNEADTPDNFQSRRPNTSFCFLDIRSPGLGDTAMYLCATSSTPTGSSTDTQYFGPGTRLTVL.

The V call is TRBV5-1, the J call TRBJ2-1; D is possibly TRBD1 or TRBD2 (5 bases each). Germline values: CDR1 SGHRS, CDR2 YFSETQ. The CDR3 totals 13 residues. V gave up 4 bases and J gave up 9 bases, with 14 bases separating them. The CDR3 nucleotides read TGCGCCAGCAGCCTAGACGGGGCGGTTGAGCAGTTCTTC. Its translation is CASSLDGAVEQFF.

The chain couples TRBV2 to TRBJ2-7, with D perhaps matching TRBD1 or TRBD2 (5 bases each). From germline, CDR1 is SNHLY and CDR2 FYNNEI. This CDR3 has 15 amino acids. The V end lost 3 bases, the J end lost 3 bases, and 15 bases lay between the germline ends. The CDR3 here is CASSDSSGPLYEQYF. As DNA, the CDR3 is TGTGCCAGCAGTGATTCTTCGGGACCTCTCTACGAGCAGTACTTC.

The chain is built from TRBV19 and TRBJ2-7; no reliable D call. V lost 1 base and J lost 2, with 6 bases in between. Germline V CDR1 and CDR2: LNHDA, SQIVND (reference sequence). The length of the CDR3 is 13 residues. The CDR3 bases are TGTGCCAGTAGTATAGCAGGAACCTACGAGCAGTACTTC. The encoded protein is CASSIAGTYEQYF.

This clone is a singleton in its sample. The rearrangement joins TRBV5-1 to TRBJ2-7, with D uncertain. Germline lookup yields CDR1 SGHRS and CDR2 YFSETQ. Deletions cut 0 bases from V and 5 bases from J, with 12 bases between. The CDR3 length is 14 residues. The CDR3 is CASSLEVVSDEQYF. In DNA form, the CDR3 reads TGCGCCAGCAGCTTGGAAGTAGTGTCTGACGAGCAGTACTTC.